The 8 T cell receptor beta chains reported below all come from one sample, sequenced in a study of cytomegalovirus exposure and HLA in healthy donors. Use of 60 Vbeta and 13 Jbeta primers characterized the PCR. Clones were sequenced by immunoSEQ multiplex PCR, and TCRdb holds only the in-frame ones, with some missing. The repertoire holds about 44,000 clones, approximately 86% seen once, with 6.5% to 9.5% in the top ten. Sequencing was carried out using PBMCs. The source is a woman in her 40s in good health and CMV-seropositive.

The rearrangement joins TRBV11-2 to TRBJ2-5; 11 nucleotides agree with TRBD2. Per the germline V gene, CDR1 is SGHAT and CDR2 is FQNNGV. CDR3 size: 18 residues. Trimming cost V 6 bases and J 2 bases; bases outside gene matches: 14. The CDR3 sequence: CASSYLAGGPGEQETQYF. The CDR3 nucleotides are TGTGCCAGCAGTTATCTAGCGGGAGGACCCGGCGAGCAAGAGACCCAGTACTTC.

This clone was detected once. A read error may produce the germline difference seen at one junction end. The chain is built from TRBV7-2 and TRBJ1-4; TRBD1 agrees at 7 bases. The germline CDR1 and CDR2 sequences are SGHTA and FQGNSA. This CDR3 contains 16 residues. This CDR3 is CASSGQAGSTNERLFF. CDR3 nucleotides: TGTGCCAGCAGTGGACAGGCTGGGTCAACTAATGAAAGACTGTTTTTT. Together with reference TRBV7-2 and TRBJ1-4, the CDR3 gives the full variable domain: GAGVSQSPSNKVTEKGKDVELRCDPISGHTALYWYRQSLGQGLEFLIYFQGNSAPDKSGLPSDRFSAERTGGSVSTLTIQRTQQEDSAVYLCASSGQAGSTNERLFFGSGTQLSVL.

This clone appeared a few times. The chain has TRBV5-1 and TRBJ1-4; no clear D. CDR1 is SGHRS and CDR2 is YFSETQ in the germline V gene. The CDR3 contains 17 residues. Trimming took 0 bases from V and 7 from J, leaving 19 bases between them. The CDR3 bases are TGCGCCAGCAGCTTGGTGGAGGGTGGTAGTAACGCTGAAAAACTGTTTTTT. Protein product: CASSLVEGGSNAEKLFF.

The CDR3 DNA follows: TGCGCCAGCAGTCAAATACTAGCGTCCGCCCCTCAGAACACCGGGGAGCTGTTTTTT. It is translated as CASSQILASAPQNTGELFF. The chain couples TRBV23-1 to TRBJ2-2, with 7 bases lining up with TRBD2. TRBV23-1 qualifies as an ORF whose function is uncertain. V lost 2 bases to trimming and J lost 1 base; unmatched junction nucleotides: 13. CDR3 size: 19 residues.

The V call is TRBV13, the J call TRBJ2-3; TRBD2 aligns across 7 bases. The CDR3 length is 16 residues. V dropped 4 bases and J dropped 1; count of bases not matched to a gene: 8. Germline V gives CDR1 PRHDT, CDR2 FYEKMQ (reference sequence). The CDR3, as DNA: TGTGCCAGCAGCTCAATGGGAGGGCTGGGCACAGATACGCAGTATTTT. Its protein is CASSSMGGLGTDTQYF. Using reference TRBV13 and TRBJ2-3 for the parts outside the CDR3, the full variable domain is AAGVIQSPRHLIKEKRETATLKCYPIPRHDTVYWYQQGPGQDPQFLISFYEKMQSDKGSIPDRFSAQQFSDYHSELNMSSLELGDSALYFCASSSMGGLGTDTQYFGPGTRLTVL.

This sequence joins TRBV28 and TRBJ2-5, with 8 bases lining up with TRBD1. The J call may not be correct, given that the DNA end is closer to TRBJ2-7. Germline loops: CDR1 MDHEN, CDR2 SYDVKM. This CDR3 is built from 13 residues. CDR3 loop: CASSTLQGDEQYF. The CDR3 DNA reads TGTGCCAGCAGTACTCTACAGGGGGACGAGCAGTACTTC.

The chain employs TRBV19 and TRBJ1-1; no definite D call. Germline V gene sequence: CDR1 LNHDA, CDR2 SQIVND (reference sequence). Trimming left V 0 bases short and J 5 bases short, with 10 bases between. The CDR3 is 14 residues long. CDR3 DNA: TGTGCCAGTAGTATAGAGAGGCGGCGGACTGAAGCTTTCTTT. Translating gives CASSIERRRTEAFF.

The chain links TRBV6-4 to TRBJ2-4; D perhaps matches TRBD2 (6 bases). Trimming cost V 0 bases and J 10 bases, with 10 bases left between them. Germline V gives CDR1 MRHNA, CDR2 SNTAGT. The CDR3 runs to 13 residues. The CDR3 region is CASSDSWAGIQYF. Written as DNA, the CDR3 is TGTGCCAGCAGTGACTCGTGGGCGGGAATTCAGTACTTC.